Sequencing of this TCR beta chain was carried out in a study of cytomegalovirus exposure and HLA in healthy donors. The CDR3 extends over 15 amino acids. The V and J ends lost 5 bases and 4 bases, in that order; junction bases with no gene match: 5. Germline lookup yields CDR1 MNHEY and CDR2 SVGAGI. Both 60 Vbeta primers and 13 Jbeta primers went into the PCR. Clones were sequenced by immunoSEQ multiplex PCR, and TCRdb holds only the in-frame ones, with some missing. The profile shows 130,000 to 150,000 clones, about 82% of them singletons. This receptor was obtained from a man aged 25-45 years in good health and CMV-seronegative. This chain links TRBV6-5 with TRBJ2-2; 9 bases line up with TRBD1. Sequencing was performed on PBMCs. The CDR3: CASSTGTGSTGELFF. The CDR3 DNA reads TGTGCCAGCAGTACCGGGACAGGGAGCACCGGGGAGCTGTTTTTT.